This T cell receptor beta chain was obtained from a study of T cell responses to AZD1222 COVID-19 vaccine. General study results and limits: Every sample of the repertoires postdated the peak T cell response. Possibly, clonal diversity was underestimated; donors were largely white British and included more females. Two AZD1222 doses significantly raised spike-specific TCR breadth and depth over controls. Seropositive at baseline were only a handful of AZD1222 recipients.

Produced via immunoSEQ multiplex PCR; TCRdb's table is partial and in-frame only. The sample has some 200,000 clones; just over 90% are singletons. Note on this clone: Its antigen is unknown.

The trim removed 6 bases at V and 2 bases at J, leaving 7 bases unmatched. The CDR3 runs 14 residues. CDR1 and CDR2 from the germline V gene are MNHEY and SVGAGI. This TCR was recovered from an adult who received the AZD1222 COVID-19 vaccine. The sequenced sample was peripheral blood, obtained 28 days after the second AZD1222 dose. The J gene is TRBJ2-7, the V gene TRBV6-5; 7 bases align to TRBD1. CDR3 amino acids: CASSNRDSTYEQYF. In nucleotides, the CDR3 is TGTGCCAGCAGCAATAGGGACAGCACCTACGAGCAGTACTTC.